Shown below are 12 T cell receptor beta chains from a single sample sequenced in a study of blood T cell repertoires in COVID-19. The repertoire was sequenced with immunoSEQ multiplex PCR; TCRdb's copy has only in-frame clones and lacks some. The sample records about 210,000 clones, about 87% being singletons. The sequenced sample consisted of peripheral blood. Every receptor here comes from a man aged 70 or older with acute or convalescent COVID-19.

The rearrangement links TRBV27 to TRBJ1-1; 9 bases are a match to TRBD1. This CDR3 is built from 14 residues. J was trimmed by 5 bases and V by 6 bases; bases with no gene match: 7. CDR1 is MNHEY, CDR2 SMNVEV, per germline (reference sequence). CDR3: CASRLRQGGTEAFF. Written as DNA, the CDR3 is TGTGCCAGCAGGCTACGACAGGGGGGGACTGAAGCTTTCTTT.

The V call is TRBV18, the J call TRBJ1-2; D not certain. This CDR3 has 13 residues. V lost 2 bases to trimming and J lost 4 bases, with 8 bases between them. Germline loops: CDR1 KGHSH, CDR2 LQKENI. CDR3 in DNA: TGTGCCAGCTCACCAGAATACAGCTATGGCTACACCTTC. Translating gives CASSPEYSYGYTF.

The V call is TRBV5-1, the J call TRBJ1-5; D call uncertain. Germline V CDR1 and CDR2: SGHRS, YFSETQ. Deletions cut 1 base from V and 4 bases from J, with 12 bases between. CDR3 length: 15 residues. CDR3 protein: CASSLFGSENQPQHF. For the CDR3, the DNA is TGCGCCAGCAGCTTGTTTGGCTCGGAGAATCAGCCCCAGCATTTT.

This chain links TRBV19 with TRBJ2-2; unclear D gene. The CDR3 loop spans 14 amino acids. Germline CDR1 reads LNHDA; CDR2 reads SQIVND (reference sequence). Between the trimmed V and J ends, which lost 6 bases and 0 bases, there was a span of 8 bases. CDR3 coding DNA: TGTGCCAGTAGGCGCCTCACGAACACCGGGGAGCTGTTTTTT. Encoded protein: CASRRLTNTGELFF.

The rearrangement uses TRBV7-2 and TRBJ2-7; 8 bases are a match to TRBD1. Looked up from germline, CDR1 is SGHTA and CDR2 is FQGNSA. Trimming cost V 4 bases and J 1 base; bases outside gene matches: 6. The CDR3 contains 15 residues. CDR3 DNA sequence: TGTGCCAGCAGCTCACACCGGACAGGGTCCTACGAGCAGTACTTC. It translates to CASSSHRTGSYEQYF.

The CDR3 nucleotides read TGTGCCATCTCATCACAGGGCTCTAACTATGGCTACACCTTC. It codes for CAISSQGSNYGYTF. The rearrangement joins TRBV19 to TRBJ1-2; D possibly corresponds to TRBD1 (6 bases). The germline V gene has CDR1 LNHDA and CDR2 SQIVND (reference sequence). The CDR3 is made up of 14 amino acids. The V gene lost 10 bases and the J gene lost 0 bases, with 15 bases spanning the gap.

The table lists this clone with a count of one. V is TRBV6-5 and J is TRBJ1-1, with 7 bases aligning to TRBD1. CDR3 length: 13 residues. V lost 2 bases to trimming and J lost 7 bases; unmatched junction nucleotides: 4. The germline CDR1 and CDR2 sequences are MNHEY and SVGAGI. CDR3 loop: CASSYPQGSEAFF. CDR3 coding DNA: TGTGCCAGCAGTTACCCACAGGGGAGTGAAGCTTTCTTT.

In nucleotides, the CDR3 is TGTGCCAGCAGTCCCCGGGGTAGCGGGAGAAACACCGGGGAGCTGTTTTTT. Translated: CASSPRGSGRNTGELFF. The chain combines TRBV2 with TRBJ2-2; 9 positions agree with TRBD2. The J segment lost 2 bases and the V segment lost 5 bases, leaving 9 bases of the junction unmatched. This CDR3 region has 17 residues. Germline assignment: CDR1 SNHLY and CDR2 FYNNEI.

This chain uses TRBV7-2 with TRBJ1-4, with 7 positions matching TRBD1. The ends lost 5 bases at V and 3 bases at J; junction bases unmatched: 6. CDR1 and CDR2 from the germline V gene are SGHTA and FQGNSA. CDR3 length: 15 residues. The CDR3, as DNA: TGTGCCAGCAGCCCCCAGACAGGGCCTAATGAAAAACTGTTTTTT. Protein sequence: CASSPQTGPNEKLFF.

A word on this clone: Other DNA sequences of this sample code for an identical CDR3. The rearrangement uses TRBV7-9 and TRBJ2-7; the D gene is possibly TRBD2 (6 bases). Trimming removed 5 bases from V and 3 bases from J, with 11 bases in between. Germline-derived CDR1 and CDR2 are SEHNR and FQNEAQ (reference sequence). There are 13 residues in the CDR3. The CDR3: CASSLGTFYEQYF. As DNA, the CDR3 is TGTGCCAGCAGCCTTGGGACTTTCTACGAGCAGTACTTC.

CDR3 in amino acids: CASSPEQYILNTEAFF. The DNA for the CDR3 is TGTGCCAGCTCACCAGAACAGTACATTTTGAACACTGAAGCTTTCTTT. The rearrangement uses TRBV18 and TRBJ1-1; D is unclear. The ends were cut back, 2 bases at V and 0 bases at J, with 13 bases in the middle. The CDR3 loop spans 16 amino acids. Germline CDR1 KGHSH, CDR2 LQKENI.

The V and J genes are TRBV4-2 and TRBJ2-7; 10 nucleotides line up with TRBD2. Germline lookup yields CDR1 LGHNA and CDR2 YNFKEQ. Trimming took 0 bases from V and 3 from J; bases not matched to a gene: 5. This CDR3 contains 16 residues. Here the CDR3 DNA reads TGTGCCAGCAGCCAAGATGCTAGCGGGAGTGTCTACGAGCAGTACTTC. Its protein is CASSQDASGSVYEQYF.